This T cell receptor (beta chain) was profiled in a study of blood T cells in healthy people across ages. Regarding the study as a whole: Unknown donor CMV status possibly confounded expanded clonotype changes. Long-lived donors had more naive CD4+ cells and higher diversity than aged donors.

This clonotype was seen a handful of times. Antigen specificity is unknown. CDR1 and CDR2 from the germline V gene are MNHEY and SVGAGI. The CDR3 covers 13 residues. The V end lost 8 bases, the J end lost 3 bases, and 14 bases lay between the germline ends. A sample-barcoded 5' primer and a J-beta primer mix were used in a second PCR of roughly 7 to 11 cycles. Each cDNA molecule was tagged by a template-switch adaptor that had 12 random nucleotides. TCRdb itself ran the 5' RACE reads through MiXCR, one entry per CDR3 protein. The repertoire holds about 780,000 distinct CDR3 sequences, with about 42% as singletons. Individuals who donated were healthy Caucasians from Russia aged roughly 6 to 95.

The sequenced sample consisted of blood. This chain joins TRBV6-5 and TRBJ2-7; D is perhaps TRBD1 (5 bases). The receptor was derived from a man older than 75 in good health. The CDR3 loop reads CASRRVEGYEQYF. The CDR3 DNA is TGTGCCAGCCGCAGGGTGGAAGGCTACGAGCAGTACTTC.